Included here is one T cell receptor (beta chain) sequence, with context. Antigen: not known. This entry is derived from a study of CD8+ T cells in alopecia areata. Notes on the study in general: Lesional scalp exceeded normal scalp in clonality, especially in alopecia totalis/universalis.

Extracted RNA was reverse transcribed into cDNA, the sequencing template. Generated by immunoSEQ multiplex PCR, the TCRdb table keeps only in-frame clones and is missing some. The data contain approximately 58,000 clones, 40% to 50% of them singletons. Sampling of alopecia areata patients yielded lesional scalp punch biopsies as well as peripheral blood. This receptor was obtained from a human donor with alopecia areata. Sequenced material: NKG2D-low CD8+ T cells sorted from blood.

The CDR3 DNA reads TGCGCCAGCAGCTTGGATGGCGTATCGGTCGATGAGCAGTTCTTC. This sequence encodes CASSLDGVSVDEQFF. The rearrangement joins TRBV5-1 to TRBJ2-1; D unresolved. This CDR3 is built from 15 residues. The V and J ends lost 0 bases and 8 bases respectively, with 15 bases between them. CDR1 is SGHRS, CDR2 YFSETQ, per germline.